This T cell receptor beta chain was sequenced during a study of cytomegalovirus exposure and HLA in healthy donors. Study-wide findings and caveats: Researchers reported that a few CMV-associated chains were confirmed in vitro as CMV antigen-specific. The classifier reportedly diagnosed cytomegalovirus status with high specificity and sensitivity. Most of the CMV-associated TCR beta chains (in a later analysis) appeared to be HLA-restricted.

On this clone: The antigen remains undetermined.

Germline V lookup: CDR1 SGHNT, CDR2 YYREEE (reference sequence). The CDR3 consists of 17 residues. Amplification used 60 Vbeta primers and 13 Jbeta primers. The assay was immunoSEQ multiplex PCR, and TCRdb's table has in-frame clones only and misses some. The sample lists under 200,000 clones, roughly 90% seen once, with roughly 0.33% in the top ten. Unrecorded immune exposure was likely among donors, who were nominally healthy when sampled. The source of this sequence is a woman between 25 and 40 years old in good health and CMV-seronegative. The sample was PBMCs. The chain uses TRBV5-4 and TRBJ2-5, with a possible D match to TRBD1 (6 bases). The end of the DNA fits TRBJ2-7 better, so the J call may be wrong. The CDR3, as DNA: TGTGCCAGCAGCCCCGGGACATCTCCTTCCTACTCCTACGAGCAGTACTTC. Translation gives CASSPGTSPSYSYEQYF.